Below, 19 T cell receptor beta chains from the same sample are listed, as sequenced in a study of blood T cell repertoires in COVID-19. Sequencing was performed with immunoSEQ multiplex PCR; in TCRdb, only in-frame clones are kept and a portion is missing. The table lists roughly 60,000 clones, 80% to 90% of them singletons. Sample: peripheral blood. These receptors all come from an older man with acute or convalescent COVID-19.

The V gene is TRBV28, the J gene TRBJ2-3; 8 bases are shared with TRBD1. Germline lookup yields CDR1 MDHEN and CDR2 SYDVKM. Germline trimming cut 5 bases from V and 6 bases from J; bases unmatched to any gene: 10. The CDR3 totals 15 residues. CDR3 sequence: CASSRRAGGPDTQYF. The CDR3 nucleotides are TGTGCCAGCAGTCGCCGGGCAGGGGGCCCCGATACGCAGTATTTT.

This clone showed up just once. This chain uses TRBV5-1 with TRBJ2-5, with 10 bases that match TRBD2. The CDR3 has 16 residues. V shed 0 bases and J 2 bases; nucleotides not matched to a gene: 4. The germline V gene encodes CDR1 SGHRS and CDR2 YFSETQ. DNA for the CDR3: TGCGCCAGCAGCTTGGACCCTAGCGGGGGACAAGAGACCCAGTACTTC. Translated: CASSLDPSGGQETQYF.

The rearrangement links TRBV5-1 to TRBJ1-6, with TRBD1 identical over 9 bases. The trim removed 0 bases at V and 7 bases at J, leaving 5 bases unmatched. Germline lookup yields CDR1 SGHRS and CDR2 YFSETQ. CDR3 length: 16 residues. CDR3 bases: TGCGCCAGCAGCTTGGACAGGGGGCCGAGAAATTCACCCCTCCACTTT. This codes for CASSLDRGPRNSPLHF.

The rearrangement joins TRBV5-1 to TRBJ2-1; no definite D call. The CDR3 loop spans 15 amino acids. Germline CDR1 is SGHRS and CDR2 is YFSETQ. Trimming left V 4 bases short and J 7 bases short, with 18 bases between. CDR3 DNA sequence: TGCGCCAGCAGCGGCGGCCAGAGGATAATGAATGAGCAGTTCTTC. This translates into CASSGGQRIMNEQFF.

The chain is built from TRBV12-3 or TRBV12-4 and TRBJ2-5, with unresolved D. The germline V and J ends were trimmed by 7 bases and 5 bases, with 14 bases remaining between them. The CDR3 totals 13 residues. The chain's CDR3 is CASTEVVSETQYF. As DNA, the CDR3 is TGTGCCAGCACCGAGGTGGTGTCGGAGACCCAGTACTTC.

The chain is built from TRBV29-1 and TRBJ2-3, with 8 bases fitting TRBD1. The V gene end was trimmed by 4 bases and the J gene end by 3 bases; junction bases not matched to a gene: 3. There are 13 residues in the CDR3. Germline-derived CDR1 and CDR2 are SQVTM and ANQGSEA. CDR3 bases: TGCAGCGTTGGGACAGGGTTTACAGATACGCAGTATTTT. Translation: CSVGTGFTDTQYF.

CDR3 region: CASSFRGRNGYTF. CDR3 nucleotide sequence: TGTGCCAGCAGTTTTAGGGGAAGGAATGGCTACACCTTC. J is TRBJ1-2 and V is TRBV27, with D perhaps matching TRBD1 (5 bases). The V gene lost 3 bases and the J gene lost 6 bases, with 11 bases spanning the gap. Per germline, CDR1 MNHEY and CDR2 SMNVEV (reference sequence). The CDR3 is 13 amino acids.

The chain employs TRBV7-8 and TRBJ2-1, with 8 bases fitting TRBD2. The CDR3 consists of 17 residues. In germline, CDR1 is SGHVS, CDR2 FQNEAQ. J gave up 4 bases and V 2 bases, and 10 bases lay outside the gene matches. CDR3 loop: CASSLSRPSGGYNEQFF. CDR3 nucleotides: TGTGCCAGCAGCTTAAGTCGGCCCAGCGGGGGTTACAATGAGCAGTTCTTC.

This rearrangement joins TRBV2 to TRBJ1-2; D possibly corresponds to TRBD1 (6 bases). V was shortened by 6 bases and J by 1 base, with 21 bases between the two germline ends. This CDR3 has 17 residues. The germline gives CDR1 SNHLY, CDR2 FYNNEI. This CDR3 reads CASSPDRGGVGNYGYTF. As DNA, the CDR3 is TGTGCCAGCAGCCCTGATCGCGGGGGCGTCGGTAACTATGGCTACACCTTC.

V is TRBV10-2 and J is TRBJ2-2; D possibly corresponds to TRBD2 (6 bases). Germline CDR1 WSHSY, CDR2 SAAADI. Trimming pared 11 bases from V and 4 bases from J, leaving 20 bases between. This CDR3 spans 15 amino acids. The CDR3 reads CAARLGGDPTGELFF. CDR3 in DNA: TGCGCCGCCAGATTGGGGGGAGACCCCACCGGGGAGCTGTTTTTT.

The chain is built from TRBV28 and TRBJ2-2; D gene ambiguous. This CDR3 contains 15 residues. The V gene lost 2 bases and the J gene lost 6 bases, with 13 bases spanning the gap. Germline loops: CDR1 MDHEN, CDR2 SYDVKM. The DNA for the CDR3 is TGTGCCAGCAGTTTAAGGTCCGGGTTCCCCGGGGAGCTGTTTTTT. It specifies CASSLRSGFPGELFF.

The chain recombines TRBV5-1 with TRBJ2-1, with D perhaps matching TRBD2 (7 bases). Germline CDR1 is SGHRS and CDR2 is YFSETQ. The CDR3 loop spans 17 amino acids. Trimming left V 0 bases short and J 8 bases short, with 21 bases between. This CDR3 reads CASSLVPFGGAGDEQFF. CDR3 in DNA: TGCGCCAGCAGCTTGGTACCCTTCGGGGGCGCGGGGGATGAGCAGTTCTTC.

This chain joins TRBV6-5 and TRBJ2-4, with 9 bases fitting TRBD2. The CDR3 runs 15 residues. Germline loops: CDR1 MNHEY, CDR2 SVGAGI. The junction had 9 bases not matched to a gene; V was cut back by 5 bases and J by 7 bases. The CDR3 is CASSPTQRGVNIQYF. CDR3 coding DNA: TGTGCCAGCAGTCCCACTCAGCGGGGGGTGAACATTCAGTACTTC.

The chain employs TRBV3-1 (or the pseudogene TRBV3-2) and TRBJ1-5; tentative D call: TRBD1 (5 bases). The CDR3 loop spans 16 amino acids. With 2 bases removed from V and 2 bases from J, the gap between germline ends came to 13 bases. Germline V lookup: CDR1 LGHDT, CDR2 YNNKEL (reference sequence). CDR3 amino acids: CASSQSGSGGNQPQHF. The DNA for the CDR3 is TGTGCCAGCAGCCAATCAGGGTCCGGTGGCAATCAGCCCCAGCATTTT.

The rearrangement uses TRBV12-5 and TRBJ1-3; no definite D call. This CDR3 region has 13 residues. CDR1 is LGHNT and CDR2 is FRNRAP in the germline V gene. The V end lost 4 bases, the J end lost 0 bases, and 4 bases lay between the germline ends. The DNA of the CDR3 is TGTGCTAGTGGTTCTACCTCTGGAAACACCATATATTTT. As protein: CASGSTSGNTIYF. The variable domain in full, with the rest retrieved from reference TRBV12-5 and TRBJ1-3, is DARVTQTPRHKVTEMGQEVTMRCQPILGHNTVFWYRQTMMQGLELLAYFRNRAPLDDSGMPKDRFSAEMPDATLATLKIQPSEPRDSAVYFCASGSTSGNTIYFGEGSWLTVV.

V usage is TRBV6-5 and J usage is TRBJ2-7; 10 bases are shared with TRBD1. CDR1 is MNHEY and CDR2 is SVGAGI in the germline V gene. The V segment lost 6 bases and the J segment 4 bases; nucleotides outside the gene matches: 9. This CDR3 region has 15 residues. This CDR3 is CASSPPGQGFYEQYF. CDR3 nucleotides: TGTGCCAGCAGCCCACCGGGACAGGGGTTTTACGAGCAGTACTTC.

Details on this clone: One junction end does not reproduce the germline sequence, and a read error may be involved. The V and J genes are TRBV29-1 and TRBJ1-1, with D maybe TRBD1 (6 bases). CDR1 and CDR2 (germline): SQVTM, ANQGSEA. This CDR3 region has 14 residues. For the CDR3, the DNA is TGCAGCGTTGACCCCTCCACAGGGAACGCTGAAGCTTTCTTT. It yields the protein CSVDPSTGNAEAFF.

CDR3 sequence (DNA): TGTGCCAGCAGTCCCGACAGGGGGAATTCACCCCTCCACTTT. Its translation is CASSPDRGNSPLHF. This chain joins TRBV6-5 and TRBJ1-6; 9 bases match TRBD1. CDR3 length equals 14 residues. V trimming: 5 bases; J trimming: 7 bases; junction bases outside the gene matches: 3. The V gene's germline CDR1 is MNHEY and CDR2 SVGAGI.

The chain couples TRBV20-1 to TRBJ2-1; D call uncertain. This CDR3 region has 16 residues. Germline CDR1 DFQATT, CDR2 SNEGSKA (reference sequence). The V and J ends lost 3 bases and 0 bases respectively, with 15 bases between them. The CDR3 here is CSASETEHSSYNEQFF. The CDR3 DNA sequence: TGCAGTGCTAGTGAGACGGAGCATAGCTCCTACAATGAGCAGTTCTTC.